The text below deals with one TCR beta chain. This clonotype occurred a few times. Its antigen specificity is not known. Base qualities were left out, and no much larger clone turns up one base away. The treatment or condition label, read with the paper, signifies: live attenuated yellow fever vaccine strain. Two biological replicates of bulk PBMCs were collected at each blood-draw timepoint. A standard Ficoll-Paque protocol was used to isolate PBMCs from peripheral blood. TriZol was used to extract RNA from bulk PBMCs, CD4 and CD8 fractions, and dextramer-positive and dextramer-negative fractions. This specimen comes from a study of T cells after yellow fever vaccination (dated by TCRdb to between 2019 and 2020). Describing the broader study: The SMART-Seq v4 Ultra Low Input RNA kit was used to prepare libraries from fractions with low cell numbers. Bulk TCR alpha and beta repertoires were sequenced longitudinally to track T-cell clones before and after primary and booster YFV17D yellow fever vaccination. Blood samples were taken at several timepoints before and after primary and secondary immunization, and bulk PBMC replicates and cell subsets were isolated. Two healthy male donors made up the cohort, one aged 18 to 30 years and the other aged 30 to 40 years. Summary of the overall study and its limitations: Computational filtering was required because FACS-sorted repertoires could contain abundant contaminating clonotypes from the bulk population. A small fraction of clonotypes showed up in both the CD4 and CD8 compartments, probably as a result of convergent recombination. Because the study included only a couple of donors, the extent to which the findings can be generalized is limited. Compared with the primary T-cell response, the secondary T-cell response was faster but weaker, reaching its peak on day 5 rather than on day 15. Most clones expanded after primary vaccination were re-detected after the booster (around 96% of CD4 and around nine tenths of CD8), suggesting broad memory maintenance.

TCR cDNA was made using 5'RACE template switching, a step that added a universal primer site and unique molecular identifiers. Priming of cDNA synthesis was performed from both the TCR alpha and TCR beta constant segments. Two PCR steps were used to amplify libraries, with sample barcodes and sequencing adapters being added in the second step. Sequencing of libraries was performed on Illumina HiSeq 2500 (2x100 bp) or NovaSeq (2x150 bp). The original pipeline was this. Reads were demultiplexed and collapsed into UMI consensus sequences with MIGEC, and V(D)J alignment was performed with MiXCR. Using edgeR on replicate PBMC samples, clonotypes were called vaccine-responding if FDR was below 0.01 and the log2 fold change was above 5 up to day 15. Each bulk clonotype was labeled CD4 or CD8 based on which sequenced repertoire, CD4 or CD8, contained the clonotype at higher abundance. TCRdb trimmed the raw reads at Q25, called clones with MiXCR and kept productive beta chains. Records with the same CDR3 protein are collapsed into one entry carrying the most frequent genes and DNA. TCRdb assigned the V and J calls; the authors' analysis was not used. Recorded for this sample are a few hundred thousand distinct CDR3 sequences; around 8.1% of them occurred a single time. The top ten constitute approximately 15% of the sample.

This TCR came from a man in his late teens or twenties who received the YFV17D yellow fever vaccine. The input for sequencing was PBMCs, taken about 41 days after the first yellow fever vaccination.

CDR3 reads: CASSQGLEAFF. The sequenced DNA is TGTGCCAGCAGCCAAGGACTTGAAGCTTTCTTT. The chain is assembled from TRBV12-3 or TRBV12-4 and TRBJ1-1; the D gene cannot be resolved reliably. The CDR3, cysteine through phenylalanine, is 11 amino acids long. Only the CDR3 region is kept as DNA, spanning 33 bases read in frame from base 1. Deletion took 6 bases off V and 7 bases off J, with a span of 9 bases between the germline ends.